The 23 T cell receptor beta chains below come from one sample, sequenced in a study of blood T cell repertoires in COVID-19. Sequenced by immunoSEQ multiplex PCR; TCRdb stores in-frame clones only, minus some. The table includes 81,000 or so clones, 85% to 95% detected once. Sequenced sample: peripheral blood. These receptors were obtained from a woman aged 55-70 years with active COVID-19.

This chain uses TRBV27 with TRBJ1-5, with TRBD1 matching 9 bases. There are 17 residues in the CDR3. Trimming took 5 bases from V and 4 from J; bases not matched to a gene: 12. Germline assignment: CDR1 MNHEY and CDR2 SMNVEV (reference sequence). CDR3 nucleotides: TGTGCCAGCAGTACCCTACAGGGGGCGGCAAGGAATCAGCCCCAGCATTTT. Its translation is CASSTLQGAARNQPQHF.

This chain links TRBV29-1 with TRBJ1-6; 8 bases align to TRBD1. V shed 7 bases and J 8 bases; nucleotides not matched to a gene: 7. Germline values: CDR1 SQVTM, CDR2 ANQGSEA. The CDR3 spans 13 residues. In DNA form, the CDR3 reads TGCAGCGCAGGACAGGGTGTAGATTCACCCCTCCACTTT. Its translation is CSAGQGVDSPLHF.

The CDR3 DNA reads as TGTGCCAGCAGTGCGACAGGGAGTAGCACTGAAGCTTTCTTT. Amino acids: CASSATGSSTEAFF. The J gene is TRBJ1-1, the V gene TRBV28, with 7 nucleotides matching TRBD1. The CDR3 totals 14 residues. Germline lookup yields CDR1 MDHEN and CDR2 SYDVKM. V lost 5 bases and J lost 4; bases outside the gene matches: 7.

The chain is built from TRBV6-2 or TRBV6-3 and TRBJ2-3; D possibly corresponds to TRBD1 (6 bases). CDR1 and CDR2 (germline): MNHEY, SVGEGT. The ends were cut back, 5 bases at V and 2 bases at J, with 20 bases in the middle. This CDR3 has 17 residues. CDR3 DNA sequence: TGTGCCAGCAGTCGTTACCCGACGGACAGCCTCACAGATACGCAGTATTTT. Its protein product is CASSRYPTDSLTDTQYF.

CDR3 loop: CATSREGGTNQPQHF. The CDR3, as DNA: TGTGCCACCAGCAGAGAAGGAGGGACCAATCAGCCCCAGCATTTT. The chain has TRBV15 and TRBJ1-5, with a possible D match to TRBD1 (5 bases). The V end lost 0 bases, the J end lost 3 bases, and 9 bases lay between the germline ends. The CDR3 covers 15 residues. Germline CDR1 reads LNHNV; CDR2 reads YYDKDF (reference sequence). The complete variable domain, with remaining parts taken from reference TRBV15 and TRBJ1-5, reads DAMVIQNPRYQVTQFGKPVTLSCSQTLNHNVMYWYQQKSSQAPKLLFHYYDKDFNNEADTPDNFQSRRPNTSFCFLDIRSPGLGDTAMYLCATSREGGTNQPQHFGDGTRLSIL.

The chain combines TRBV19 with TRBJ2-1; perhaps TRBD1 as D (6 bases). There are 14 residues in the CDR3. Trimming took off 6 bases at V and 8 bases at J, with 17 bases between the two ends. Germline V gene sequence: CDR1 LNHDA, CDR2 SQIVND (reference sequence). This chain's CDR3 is CASSIGAKGDEQFF. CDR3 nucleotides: TGTGCCAGTAGCATCGGGGCTAAGGGGGATGAGCAGTTCTTC. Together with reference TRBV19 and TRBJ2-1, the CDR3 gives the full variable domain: DGGITQSPKYLFRKEGQNVTLSCEQNLNHDAMYWYRQDPGQGLRLIYYSQIVNDFQKGDIAEGYSVSREKKESFPLTVTSAQKNPTAFYLCASSIGAKGDEQFFGPGTRLTVL.

The CDR3 DNA follows: TGTGCCAGCAGTTTATTCCCGCCAGGGGGCCCCGGGGAGCTGTTTTTT. Translated, it gives CASSLFPPGGPGELFF. The chain combines TRBV27 with TRBJ2-2, with TRBD1 matching 8 bases. With 1 base clipped from V and 6 bases from J, the junction kept 7 bases outside the gene matches. This CDR3 contains 16 residues. From germline, CDR1 is MNHEY and CDR2 SMNVEV (reference sequence).

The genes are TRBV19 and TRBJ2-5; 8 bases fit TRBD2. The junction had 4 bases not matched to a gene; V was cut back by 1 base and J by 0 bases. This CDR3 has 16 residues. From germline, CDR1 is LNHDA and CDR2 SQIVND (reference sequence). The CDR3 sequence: CASSIGRGGYQETQYF. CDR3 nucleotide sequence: TGTGCCAGTAGTATAGGACGCGGGGGGTACCAAGAGACCCAGTACTTC. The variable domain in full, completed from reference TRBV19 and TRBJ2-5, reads DGGITQSPKYLFRKEGQNVTLSCEQNLNHDAMYWYRQDPGQGLRLIYYSQIVNDFQKGDIAEGYSVSREKKESFPLTVTSAQKNPTAFYLCASSIGRGGYQETQYFGPGTRLLVL.

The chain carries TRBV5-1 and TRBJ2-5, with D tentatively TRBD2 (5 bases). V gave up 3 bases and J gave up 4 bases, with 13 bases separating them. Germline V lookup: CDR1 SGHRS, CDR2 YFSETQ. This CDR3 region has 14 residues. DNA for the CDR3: TGCGCCAGCAGCTGGACTGCAAGTCGAGAGACCCAGTACTTC. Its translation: CASSWTASRETQYF.

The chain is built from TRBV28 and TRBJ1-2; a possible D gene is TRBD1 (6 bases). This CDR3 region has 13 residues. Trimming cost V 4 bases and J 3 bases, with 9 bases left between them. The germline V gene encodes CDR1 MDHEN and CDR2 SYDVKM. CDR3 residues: CASSSGDDYGYTF. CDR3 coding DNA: TGTGCCAGCAGTTCAGGGGATGACTATGGCTACACCTTC.

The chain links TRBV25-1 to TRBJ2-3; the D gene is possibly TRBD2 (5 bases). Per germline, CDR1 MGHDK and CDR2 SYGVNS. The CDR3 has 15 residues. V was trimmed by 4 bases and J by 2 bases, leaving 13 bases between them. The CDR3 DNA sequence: TGTGCCAGCAGTGCCCCCGGGAATATCACAGATACGCAGTATTTT. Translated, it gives CASSAPGNITDTQYF.

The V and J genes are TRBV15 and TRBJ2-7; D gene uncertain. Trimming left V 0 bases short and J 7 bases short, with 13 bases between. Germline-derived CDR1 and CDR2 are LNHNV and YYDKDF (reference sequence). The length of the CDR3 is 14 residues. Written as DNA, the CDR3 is TGTGCCACCAGCAGAGATATGGGCCCGTGGGAGCAGTACTTC. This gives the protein CATSRDMGPWEQYF.

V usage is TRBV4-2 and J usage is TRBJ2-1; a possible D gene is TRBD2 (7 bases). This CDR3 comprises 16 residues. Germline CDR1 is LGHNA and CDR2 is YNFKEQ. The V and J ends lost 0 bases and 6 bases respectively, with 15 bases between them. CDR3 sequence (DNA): TGTGCCAGCAGCCAAGATAGGTGGGGGGGCCGCAATGAGCAGTTCTTC. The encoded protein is CASSQDRWGGRNEQFF.

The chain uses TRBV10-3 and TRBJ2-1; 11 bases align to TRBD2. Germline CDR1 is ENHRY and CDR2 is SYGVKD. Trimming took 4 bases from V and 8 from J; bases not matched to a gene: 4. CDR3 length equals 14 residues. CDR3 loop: CAISGLAGNHEQFF. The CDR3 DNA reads TGTGCCATCAGTGGACTAGCGGGGAACCATGAGCAGTTCTTC.

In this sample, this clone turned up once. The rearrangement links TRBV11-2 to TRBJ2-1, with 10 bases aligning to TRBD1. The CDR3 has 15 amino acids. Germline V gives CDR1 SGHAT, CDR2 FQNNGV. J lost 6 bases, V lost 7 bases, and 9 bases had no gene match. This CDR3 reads CASTNPRTGGNEQFF. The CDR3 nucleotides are TGTGCCAGCACCAATCCCCGGACAGGGGGCAATGAGCAGTTCTTC. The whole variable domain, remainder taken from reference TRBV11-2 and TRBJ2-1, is EAGVAQSPRYKIIEKRQSVAFWCNPISGHATLYWYQQILGQGPKLLIQFQNNGVVDDSQLPKDRFSAERLKGVDSTLKIQPAKLEDSAVYLCASTNPRTGGNEQFFGPGTRLTVL.

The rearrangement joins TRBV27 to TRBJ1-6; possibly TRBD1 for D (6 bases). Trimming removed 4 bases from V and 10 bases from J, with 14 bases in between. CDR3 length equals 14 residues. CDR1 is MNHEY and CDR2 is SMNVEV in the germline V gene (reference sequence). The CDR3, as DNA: TGTGCCAGCAGTTCTCGTACAGGGTTGTCACCCCTCCACTTT. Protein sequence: CASSSRTGLSPLHF.

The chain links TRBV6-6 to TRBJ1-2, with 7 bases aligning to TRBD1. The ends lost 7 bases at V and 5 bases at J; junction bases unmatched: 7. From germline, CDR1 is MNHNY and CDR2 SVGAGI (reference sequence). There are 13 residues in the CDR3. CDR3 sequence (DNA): TGTGCCAGCACCCTACAGGGGAGATATGGCTACACCTTC. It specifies CASTLQGRYGYTF.

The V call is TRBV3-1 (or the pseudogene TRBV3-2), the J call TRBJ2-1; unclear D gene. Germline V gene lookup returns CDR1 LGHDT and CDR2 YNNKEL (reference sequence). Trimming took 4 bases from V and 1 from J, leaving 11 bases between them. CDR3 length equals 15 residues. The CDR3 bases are TGTGCCAGCAGCCCCCTCGGTGCTTCCTACAATGAGCAGTTCTTC. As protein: CASSPLGASYNEQFF.

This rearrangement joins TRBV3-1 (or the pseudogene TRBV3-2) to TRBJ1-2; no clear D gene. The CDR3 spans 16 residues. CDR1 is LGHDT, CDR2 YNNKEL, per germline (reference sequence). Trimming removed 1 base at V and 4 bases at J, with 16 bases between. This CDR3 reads CASSQGLVAGVYGYTF. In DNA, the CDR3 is TGTGCCAGCAGCCAAGGGCTCGTGGCCGGGGTCTATGGCTACACCTTC.

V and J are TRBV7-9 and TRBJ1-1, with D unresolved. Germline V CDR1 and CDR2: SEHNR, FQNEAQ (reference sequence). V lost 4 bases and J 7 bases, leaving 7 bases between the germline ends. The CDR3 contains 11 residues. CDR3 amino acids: CASSYHIEAFF. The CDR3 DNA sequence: TGTGCCAGCAGCTACCACATTGAAGCTTTCTTT.

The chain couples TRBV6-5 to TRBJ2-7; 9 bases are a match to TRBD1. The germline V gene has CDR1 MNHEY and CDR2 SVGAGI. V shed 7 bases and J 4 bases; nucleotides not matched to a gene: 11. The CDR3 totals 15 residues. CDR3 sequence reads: CASTPSPGQGYEQYF. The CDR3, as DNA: TGTGCCAGCACCCCAAGCCCGGGACAGGGTTACGAGCAGTACTTC.

CDR3 nucleotides: TGTGCCAGCTCACCACGACAGGGGTCCACAGATACGCAGTATTTT. Its protein is CASSPRQGSTDTQYF. V usage is TRBV18 and J usage is TRBJ2-3; 8 bases align to TRBD1. CDR3 length equals 15 residues. Trimming cost V 1 base and J 2 bases; bases outside gene matches: 2. The germline V gene has CDR1 KGHSH and CDR2 LQKENI.

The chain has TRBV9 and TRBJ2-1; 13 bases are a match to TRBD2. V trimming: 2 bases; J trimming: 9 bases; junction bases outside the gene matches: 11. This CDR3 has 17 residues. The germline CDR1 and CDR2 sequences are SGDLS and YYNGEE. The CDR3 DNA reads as TGTGCCAGCAGCGTGGGACTAGCGGGACAGGGGATCATTGAGCAGTTCTTC. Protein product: CASSVGLAGQGIIEQFF.